These 30 T cell receptor beta chains came from one sample sequenced in a study of cytomegalovirus exposure and HLA in healthy donors. Both 60 Vbeta primers and 13 Jbeta primers went into the PCR. Some clones are missing from TCRdb's copy, which holds only in-frame ones; the method was immunoSEQ multiplex PCR. This sample has under 200,000 clones, with 68% found just once. The sequenced material came from PBMCs. These receptors originate from a man in his forties or fifties in good health and CMV-seronegative.

The count of this clone is one. The CDR3 region has the DNA TGCGCCAGCAGCTTGGGAGGGGGCAGGGAAAAACTGTTTTTT. It translates to CASSLGGGREKLFF. The chain is built from TRBV5-1 and TRBJ1-4; 7 nucleotides line up with TRBD1. V was clipped by 0 bases and J by 8 bases; unmatched bases: 4. CDR1 and CDR2 from the germline V gene are SGHRS and YFSETQ. The CDR3 has 14 amino acids.

DNA for the CDR3: TGTGCCAGCAGGTGGAGCGGGGGGGACACCGGGGAGCTGTTTTTT. Translating it yields CASRWSGGDTGELFF. This chain links TRBV7-2 with TRBJ2-2; TRBD2 agrees at 10 bases. Germline V gene sequence: CDR1 SGHTA, CDR2 FQGNSA. This CDR3 is 15 amino acids long. Unmatched junction bases numbered 4, after V lost 6 bases and J lost 3 bases.

This chain connects TRBV5-1 to TRBJ1-4; 8 bases are a match to TRBD1. Germline V lookup: CDR1 SGHRS, CDR2 YFSETQ. The trim removed 4 bases at V and 5 bases at J, leaving 4 bases unmatched. The CDR3 contains 14 residues. The CDR3 DNA sequence: TGCGCCAGCAGCGATGGACAGGGAAATGAAAAACTGTTTTTT. It translates to CASSDGQGNEKLFF.

The chain joins TRBV25-1 to TRBJ1-2, with 7 bases identical to TRBD1. The CDR3 loop spans 14 amino acids. Trimming took 7 bases from V and 0 from J; bases not matched to a gene: 5. Germline assignment: CDR1 MGHDK and CDR2 SYGVNS. The CDR3 reads CASTTGPTNYGYTF. Here the CDR3 DNA reads TGTGCCAGCACGACAGGGCCAACTAACTATGGCTACACCTTC.

The chain employs TRBV19 and TRBJ1-2, with 8 bases matching TRBD1. V shed 3 bases and J 4 bases; nucleotides not matched to a gene: 10. The V gene's germline CDR1 is LNHDA and CDR2 SQIVND (reference sequence). This CDR3 region has 16 residues. The CDR3 region is CASSIPSTGDRYGYTF. The DNA of the CDR3 is TGTGCCAGTAGTATTCCCTCGACAGGGGATCGCTATGGCTACACCTTC.

This sequence joins TRBV6-5 and TRBJ1-2; 8 bases match TRBD1. This CDR3 has 15 amino acids. Germline V lookup: CDR1 MNHEY, CDR2 SVGAGI. Trimming removed 6 bases from V and 8 bases from J; junction bases left unmatched: 14. The CDR3 here is CASRDPWTGPEGYTF. CDR3 in DNA: TGTGCCAGCAGAGACCCATGGACAGGGCCCGAAGGCTACACCTTC.

This rearrangement joins TRBV4-2 to TRBJ2-7; a possible D gene is TRBD2 (5 bases). This CDR3 is built from 15 residues. CDR1 is LGHNA and CDR2 is YNFKEQ in the germline V gene. With 0 bases removed from V and 10 bases from J, the gap between germline ends came to 19 bases. CDR3 DNA sequence: TGTGCCAGCAGCCAAGATAGGACTTCCTCTGGATCACAGTACTTC. It yields the protein CASSQDRTSSGSQYF.

This clone came up a few times. This chain joins TRBV5-4 and TRBJ2-1; 8 positions match TRBD1. Trimming cost V 4 bases and J 9 bases; bases outside gene matches: 12. The CDR3 has 15 residues. CDR1 and CDR2 from the germline V gene are SGHNT and YYREEE (reference sequence). DNA for the CDR3: TGTGCCAGCAGCCTTCCCCTGTCAGGGGGCAGTGAGCAGTTCTTC. This gives the protein CASSLPLSGGSEQFF. Supplemented by reference TRBV5-4 and TRBJ2-1, the full variable domain reads ETGVTQSPTHLIKTRGQQVTLRCSSQSGHNTVSWYQQALGQGPQFIFQYYREEENGRGNFPPRFSGLQFPNYSSELNVNALELDDSALYLCASSLPLSGGSEQFFGPGTRLTVL.

The chain employs TRBV2 and TRBJ2-3; TRBD1 aligns across 8 bases. This CDR3 is 14 amino acids long. Germline CDR1 reads SNHLY; CDR2 reads FYNNEI. Unmatched junction bases numbered 4, after V lost 6 bases and J lost 2 bases. The CDR3 DNA sequence: TGTGCCAGCAGCGGACAGGGCCCCACAGATACGCAGTATTTT. Translated, it gives CASSGQGPTDTQYF. The full variable domain, rest sourced from reference TRBV2 and TRBJ2-3, is EPEVTQTPSHQVTQMGQEVILRCVPISNHLYFYWYRQILGQKVEFLVSFYNNEISEKSEIFDDQFSVERPDGSNFTLKIRSTKLEDSAMYFCASSGQGPTDTQYFGPGTRLTVL.

V usage is TRBV4-1 and J usage is TRBJ1-6, with D perhaps matching TRBD1 (6 bases). Germline CDR1 is MGHRA and CDR2 is YSYEKL. This CDR3 is 16 amino acids long. The germline V and J ends were trimmed by 5 bases and 7 bases, with 18 bases remaining between them. The CDR3 sequence is CASSTRSQGLNSPLHF. The CDR3 nucleotides read TGCGCCAGCAGCACCAGGTCCCAGGGGCTCAATTCACCCCTCCACTTT.

V usage is TRBV27 and J usage is TRBJ1-2, with D unresolved. V was pared by 4 bases and J by 2 bases, with 8 bases between. The CDR3 is made up of 13 amino acids. CDR1 and CDR2 from the germline V gene are MNHEY and SMNVEV (reference sequence). CDR3 protein: CASSSLQNYGYTF. CDR3 coding DNA: TGTGCCAGCAGTTCTCTACAGAACTATGGCTACACCTTC.

The chain couples TRBV19 to TRBJ2-1, with 12 nucleotides matching TRBD2. Germline V gene lookup returns CDR1 LNHDA and CDR2 SQIVND (reference sequence). The CDR3 contains 17 residues. With V trimmed by 3 bases and J by 7 bases, 10 bases remained unmatched. CDR3 loop: CASSIPSLAGGYNEQFF. DNA of the CDR3: TGTGCCAGTAGTATCCCCTCACTAGCGGGGGGTTATAATGAGCAGTTCTTC.

The chain carries TRBV5-1 and TRBJ2-7, with a weak D call TRBD1 (6 bases). With 4 bases removed from V and 2 bases from J, the gap between germline ends came to 13 bases. Germline loops: CDR1 SGHRS, CDR2 YFSETQ. CDR3 size: 14 residues. The CDR3 nucleotides are TGCGCCAGCAGCGCACAACAGGGTACCTACGAGCAGTACTTC. It translates to CASSAQQGTYEQYF.

This clone was counted between two and nine times. V and J are TRBV7-2 and TRBJ1-2; 8 bases are shared with TRBD1. Germline-derived CDR1 and CDR2 are SGHTA and FQGNSA. The CDR3 extends over 12 amino acids. With 5 bases clipped from V and 7 bases from J, the junction kept 3 bases outside the gene matches. This CDR3 is CASSPDRAGYTF. CDR3 coding DNA: TGTGCCAGCAGCCCGGACAGGGCTGGCTACACCTTC.

This clone has just one count. The chain joins TRBV18 to TRBJ1-5; a weak D match, TRBD1 (6 bases). Germline V CDR1 and CDR2: KGHSH, LQKENI. CDR3 length equals 15 residues. Trimming pared 3 bases from V and 6 bases from J, leaving 15 bases between. The CDR3 nucleotides are TGTGCCAGCTCACCCTCGGCAGGGGAGGGTCAGCCCCAGCATTTT. It yields the protein CASSPSAGEGQPQHF.

CDR3 sequence reads: CASSPNSGTGLTEAFF. Written as DNA, the CDR3 is TGTGCCAGCAGCCCCAATTCCGGGACAGGACTTACTGAAGCTTTCTTT. This chain links TRBV7-8 with TRBJ1-1; 8 nucleotides align to TRBD1. This CDR3 is 16 amino acids long. The germline CDR1 and CDR2 sequences are SGHVS and FQNEAQ. V lost 5 bases and J lost 5; bases outside the gene matches: 13.

The V and J genes are TRBV28 and TRBJ1-5; no definite D call. Trimming removed 6 bases at V and 3 bases at J, with 6 bases between. Germline-derived CDR1 and CDR2 are MDHEN and SYDVKM. The CDR3 length is 12 residues. CDR3 DNA sequence: TGTGCCAGCAGGGCCTCCAATCAGCCCCAGCATTTT. It encodes CASRASNQPQHF. The full variable domain, its missing parts supplied by reference TRBV28 and TRBJ1-5, is DVKVTQSSRYLVKRTGEKVFLECVQDMDHENMFWYRQDPGLGLRLIYFSYDVKMKEKGDIPEGYSVSREKKERFSLILESASTNQTSMYLCASRASNQPQHFGDGTRLSIL.

The rearrangement links TRBV7-9 to TRBJ1-2; 12 nucleotides align to TRBD1. Trimming took 5 bases from V and 4 from J; bases not matched to a gene: 5. The CDR3 contains 15 residues. Germline-derived CDR1 and CDR2 are SEHNR and FQNEAQ (reference sequence). The CDR3 region has the DNA TGTGCCAGCAGCCCAGGGACAGGGGGCGCCTATGGCTACACCTTC. It is translated as CASSPGTGGAYGYTF.

This clone was counted a few times. The chain combines TRBV6-1 with TRBJ2-7; tentative D call: TRBD2 (6 bases). In germline, CDR1 is MNHNS, CDR2 SASEGT. Between the trimmed V and J ends, which lost 3 bases and 5 bases, there was a span of 14 bases. This CDR3 contains 14 residues. CDR3 amino acids: CASSDLRGGDEQYF. Written as DNA, the CDR3 is TGTGCCAGCAGTGATCTTAGGGGAGGCGACGAGCAGTACTTC.

This rearrangement joins TRBV6-4 to TRBJ2-7; the D gene is possibly TRBD1 (6 bases). Germline V gene lookup returns CDR1 MRHNA and CDR2 SNTAGT. V was cut by 7 bases and J by 4 bases, with 23 bases left in between. There are 16 residues in the CDR3. The CDR3 DNA reads as TGTGCCAGCAACCCAGAGGGACACCGTCGTTGTTACGAGCAGTACTTC. It translates to CASNPEGHRRCYEQYF.

The chain combines TRBV5-1 with TRBJ2-2; D call uncertain. This CDR3 has 15 residues. Germline V gene lookup returns CDR1 SGHRS and CDR2 YFSETQ. V was cut by 4 bases and J by 1 base, with 11 bases left in between. This chain's CDR3 is CASSAGTGNTGELFF. Here the CDR3 DNA reads TGCGCCAGCAGCGCAGGTACTGGGAACACCGGGGAGCTGTTTTTT. Drawing the rest from reference TRBV5-1 and TRBJ2-2, the complete variable domain is KAGVTQTPRYLIKTRGQQVTLSCSPISGHRSVSWYQQTPGQGLQFLFEYFSETQRNKGNFPGRFSGRQFSNSRSEMNVSTLELGDSALYLCASSAGTGNTGELFFGEGSRLTVL.

The J gene is TRBJ2-4, the V gene TRBV5-4; D may be TRBD2 (6 bases). Trimming took 4 bases from V and 0 from J, leaving 11 bases between them. Germline V lookup: CDR1 SGHNT, CDR2 YYREEE (reference sequence). The CDR3 contains 15 residues. In DNA form, the CDR3 reads TGTGCCAGCAGCCAGGGAGGTCTAGCCAAAAACATTCAGTACTTC. This gives the protein CASSQGGLAKNIQYF.

The chain couples TRBV6-1 to TRBJ1-4; the D is unclear. The V end was cut by 8 bases, the J end by 8 bases, with 9 bases between. The length of the CDR3 is 11 residues. CDR1 and CDR2 (germline): MNHNS, SASEGT. The CDR3: CASAGREKLFF. The DNA for the CDR3 is TGTGCCAGCGCGGGAAGAGAAAAACTGTTTTTT.

The chain has TRBV18 and TRBJ2-7, with TRBD1 as a possible D gene (6 bases). Germline CDR1 KGHSH, CDR2 LQKENI. The CDR3 consists of 14 residues. Trimming cost V 2 bases and J 2 bases, with 10 bases left between them. The CDR3 sequence is CASSPEDRAYEQYF. The DNA of the CDR3 is TGTGCCAGCTCACCAGAGGACAGAGCCTACGAGCAGTACTTC.

This clone was recorded once. The chain combines TRBV6-1 with TRBJ1-2; 7 positions match TRBD1. Trimming at V came to 3 bases and at J to 6 bases, leaving 7 bases not matched to a gene. The CDR3 loop spans 14 amino acids. Germline V gives CDR1 MNHNS, CDR2 SASEGT. The CDR3 loop reads CASSEGDRANGYTF. CDR3 coding DNA: TGTGCCAGCAGTGAGGGGGACAGAGCCAATGGCTACACCTTC.

This clone was detected only a few times. This chain links TRBV6-1 with TRBJ2-1; 8 bases are a match to TRBD2. CDR1 is MNHNS and CDR2 is SASEGT in the germline V gene. With 6 bases clipped from V and 7 bases from J, the junction kept 11 bases outside the gene matches. The CDR3 is 15 residues long. Here the CDR3 reads CASRLGGSGVNEQFF. The CDR3 DNA reads TGTGCCAGCAGATTAGGGGGTAGCGGGGTTAATGAGCAGTTCTTC.

This clone was counted once. The CDR3 sequence: CASGRGMNSPLHF. The CDR3 bases are TGTGCTAGTGGCCGGGGGATGAATTCACCCCTCCACTTT. This chain uses TRBV12-5 with TRBJ1-6, with a weak D call TRBD1 (5 bases). This CDR3 region has 13 residues. Trimming left V 6 bases short and J 7 bases short, with 10 bases between. Germline CDR1 is LGHNT and CDR2 is FRNRAP.

This clone was observed once. An end of the junction does not agree with germline; a read error may underlie this. This chain joins TRBV10-3 and TRBJ2-7; the D is unclear. Germline-derived CDR1 and CDR2 are ENHRY and SYGVKD. This CDR3 is built from 12 residues. As DNA, the CDR3 is TGTGCCAGCAGTCTAATGTCCTACGAGCAGTACTTC. Its protein product is CASSLMSYEQYF.

This clone showed up just a few times. The chain has TRBV4-1 and TRBJ1-1; possible D gene TRBD1, 5 bases. The CDR3 covers 15 residues. Between the trimmed V and J ends, which lost 4 bases and 0 bases, there was a span of 12 bases. Per the germline V gene, CDR1 is MGHRA and CDR2 is YSYEKL. In DNA form, the CDR3 reads TGCGCCAGCAGCCTAGCGGGGGGGGTGAACACTGAAGCTTTCTTT. This translates into CASSLAGGVNTEAFF.

The V gene is TRBV13, the J gene TRBJ2-7; perhaps TRBD2 as D (5 bases). Deletions cut 0 bases from V and 0 bases from J, with 15 bases between. This CDR3 spans 17 amino acids. Germline CDR1 is PRHDT and CDR2 is FYEKMQ (reference sequence). The CDR3 protein is CASSLGLRERPSYEQYF. The CDR3 DNA reads TGTGCCAGCAGCTTAGGACTCCGGGAACGCCCCTCCTACGAGCAGTACTTC.